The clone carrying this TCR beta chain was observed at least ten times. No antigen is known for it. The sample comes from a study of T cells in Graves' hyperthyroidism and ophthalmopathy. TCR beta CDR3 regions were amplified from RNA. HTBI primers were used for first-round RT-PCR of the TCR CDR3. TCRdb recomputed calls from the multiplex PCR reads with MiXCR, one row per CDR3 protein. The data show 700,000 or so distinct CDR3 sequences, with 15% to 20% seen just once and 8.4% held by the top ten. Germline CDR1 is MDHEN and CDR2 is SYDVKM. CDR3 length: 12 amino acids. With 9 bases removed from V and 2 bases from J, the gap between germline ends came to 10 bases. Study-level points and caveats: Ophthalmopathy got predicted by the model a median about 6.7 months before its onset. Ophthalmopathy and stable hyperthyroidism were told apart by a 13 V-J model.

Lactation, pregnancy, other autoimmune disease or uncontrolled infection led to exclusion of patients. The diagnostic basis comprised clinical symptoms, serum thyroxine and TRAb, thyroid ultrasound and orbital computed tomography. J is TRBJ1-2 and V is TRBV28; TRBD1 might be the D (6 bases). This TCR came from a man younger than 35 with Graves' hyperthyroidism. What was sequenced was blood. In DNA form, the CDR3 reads TGTGCCAGTATGGGGGGCAACTATGGCTACACCTTC. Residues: CASMGGNYGYTF.